This TCR beta chain was identified in a study of cytomegalovirus exposure and HLA in healthy donors listed by TCRdb under 2017. About the study as a whole: The 666 repertoires of the first cohort and the roughly 120 validation repertoires were produced on the same platform, according to a later analysis. The aim of the study was to test whether cataloging public T cell receptors could identify signatures of past pathogen exposure. Besides the first cohort of roughly 700 subjects, a separate validation cohort made up of 90 to 150 different subjects was used. High-throughput TCR immunosequencing, statistical association of individual TCRs with disease status, and machine learning were combined to predict cytomegalovirus infection status.

Comment on this clone: Its antigen target is currently unknown. No per-base quality is available; no much larger clone lies one base away.

Library prep was done by the immunoSEQ multiplex PCR assay. Regarding the original processing steps: To diagnose cytomegalovirus status from the catalog of TCR beta chain sequences, a statistical classification framework was built. The source is immuneACCESS, and TCRdb retained only in-frame sequences with V and J called. Part of the clones is not carried over; for the studies checked, unresolved V genes explain less than half of this, and the remainder is unexplained. Clone size and V and J calls were adopted from that table, with D and trimming inferred from the DNA. A total of 180,000 or so clones appear in this sample, about 89% of them only once. The ten largest make up 6% to 8.5% of the sample. The research as a whole found: The study listed approximately 150 TCR beta chains as associated with cytomegalovirus. Across donors, most TCR sequences were observed very rarely, whereas some public TCRs were present in many individuals. A later analysis found that TCRs clustered in the first cohort also tended to co-occur in the 130 or so validation repertoires, with 94% of cluster scores above 0. In vitro tests confirmed that a few of the cytomegalovirus-associated TCR beta chains recognize cytomegalovirus antigens. In both the original and validation cohorts, the classifier was reported to diagnose cytomegalovirus status with high specificity and sensitivity. A later analysis lacked HLA typing for the validation cohort, so it scored co-occurrence in that cohort across all 120 or so repertoires. It was suggested by the authors that the approach could potentially be generalized to other disease states and immunological phenotypes.

The CDR3 sequence holds 14 residues, the cysteine and phenylalanine included. The read is trimmed to its CDR3 DNA, 42 bases read in frame from base 1. In the germline V gene (reference sequence), CDR1 corresponds to MNHEY and CDR2 to SMNVEV. V is reduced by 4 bases and J by 8 bases, leaving a spacing of 15 bases between them. Separate from the approximately 670-subject first cohort, the validation cohort of 90 to 150 subjects was the group to which the donors belonged. The sequencing sample was made of PBMCs. The sequence was obtained from a man younger than 40 in good health and CMV-seropositive. The sequence is built from TRBV27 and TRBJ2-1; the D gene is possibly TRBD2, with 7 bases matching. The DNA sequence reads TGTGCCAGCAGTTGGAGGGGGGGGAGCGATGAGCAGTTCTTC. Translated, this is CASSWRGGSDEQFF.